This T cell receptor beta chain was sequenced for a study of identical twins. Each CDR3 protein is one row after TCRdb ran MiXCR on the 5' RACE reads. The table shows 470,000 or so distinct CDR3 sequences, with 20% to 25% occurring only once. General study points: Invariant cells of the MAIT and iNKT types might have partly distorted the zero-insertion analyses.

Regarding this clonotype: What it recognizes is unknown.

Deletions cut 6 bases from V and 2 bases from J, with 16 bases between. The CDR3 is 15 amino acids. Per the germline V gene, CDR1 is SGHRS and CDR2 is YFSETQ. The sample was also reused in another study, on T cells expressing NK-cell markers. In that study: According to the study, TCR beta repertoires originated from sorted CD3+CD56+NKG2C+, CD3+CD56+NKG2C- and CD3+CD56-NKG2C+ T cells. A handful of donors carried dominant NKG2C+ clonotypes that made up roughly 1.0-7.0% of their CD8+ T cells.

The sequence was collected from a woman in her late teens or twenties in good health. The sequenced sample consisted of CD4+ T cells sorted from blood. This rearrangement joins TRBV5-1 to TRBJ2-3; D gene unclear. CDR3 DNA sequence: TGCGCCAGCACCCCCTCTAGGGCGTCCACAGATACGCAGTATTTT. The encoded protein is CASTPSRASTDTQYF.